This record concerns one TCR beta chain sequence. These data come from a study of blood T cell repertoires in COVID-19. About the research overall: Spain, Italy and the United States supplied samples that represented acute and convalescent COVID-19. Nucleic acid was either cDNA or gDNA, and it came from T cells, B-cell-depleted T cells, or PBMCs.

Clones were read by immunoSEQ multiplex PCR, and TCRdb kept only the in-frame ones, dropping some. The table includes roughly 230,000 clones, more than 70% detected once. The trim removed 3 bases at V and 4 bases at J, leaving 8 bases unmatched. The germline gives CDR1 MNHEY, CDR2 SVGAGI. This CDR3 comprises 15 residues. Sample: peripheral blood. The rearrangement links TRBV6-5 to TRBJ1-1; the match to TRBD1 covers 7 bases. This clonotype was sampled from a man aged 35-49 years with active or convalescent COVID-19. CDR3 region: CASSYQTGVSTEAFF. Written as DNA, the CDR3 is TGTGCCAGCAGTTATCAAACAGGGGTGTCCACTGAAGCTTTCTTT.